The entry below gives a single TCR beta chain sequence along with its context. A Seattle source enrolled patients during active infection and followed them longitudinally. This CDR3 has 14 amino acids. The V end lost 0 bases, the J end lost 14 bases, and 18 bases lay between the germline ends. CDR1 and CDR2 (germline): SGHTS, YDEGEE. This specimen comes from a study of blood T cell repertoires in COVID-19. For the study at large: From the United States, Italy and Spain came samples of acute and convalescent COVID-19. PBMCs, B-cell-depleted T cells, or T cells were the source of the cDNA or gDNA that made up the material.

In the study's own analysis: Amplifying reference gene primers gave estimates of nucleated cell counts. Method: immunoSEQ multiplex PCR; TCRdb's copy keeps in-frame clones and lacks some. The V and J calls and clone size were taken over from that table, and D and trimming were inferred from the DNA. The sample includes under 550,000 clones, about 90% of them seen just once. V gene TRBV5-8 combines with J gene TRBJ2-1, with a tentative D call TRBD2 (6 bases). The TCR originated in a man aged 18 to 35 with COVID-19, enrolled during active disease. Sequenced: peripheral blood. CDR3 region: CASSLEPSGPQKFF. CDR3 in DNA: TGTGCCAGCAGCTTGGAACCCAGCGGGCCCCAAAAGTTCTTC.